The 13 T cell receptor beta chains in this list originate from one sample, sequenced in a study of T-cell reconstitution after alpha-beta-depleted transplantation in children. For TCRbeta, the library was prepared with unique molecular identifiers. TCRdb called the PCR reads again in MiXCR, with one record for every CDR3 protein. Of about 160,000 distinct CDR3 sequences listed, approximately 10% are singletons. The sample here was PBMCs, taken before TCRalphabeta/CD19-depleted stem cell transplant. The receptors were sampled from a boy aged 2-15 years with acute myeloid leukemia, due to receive a stem cell transplant.

This clonotype was seen many times. J is TRBJ2-3 and V is TRBV29-1; tentative D call: TRBD1 (6 bases). The CDR3 is 16 amino acids. Germline lookup yields CDR1 SQVTM and CDR2 ANQGSEA. Trimming pared 3 bases from V and 2 bases from J, leaving 18 bases between. The CDR3 region is CSVDGLRGTNTDTQYF. The CDR3 DNA sequence: TGCAGCGTTGATGGGCTGAGGGGGACAAACACAGATACGCAGTATTTT.

This clonotype occurred many times. This chain links TRBV20-1 with TRBJ2-1; D is perhaps TRBD2 (6 bases). CDR3 length equals 16 residues. Trimming took 4 bases from V and 2 from J, leaving 18 bases between them. The germline gives CDR1 DFQATT, CDR2 SNEGSKA (reference sequence). CDR3 nucleotide sequence: TGCAGTGCTAATACCCCTGGGGGGAACCCCTACAATGAGCAGTTCTTC. Translating it yields CSANTPGGNPYNEQFF.

The V and J genes are TRBV4-2 and TRBJ2-7; TRBD2 matches at 8 bases. Germline CDR1 reads LGHNA; CDR2 reads YNFKEQ. J gave up 3 bases and V 9 bases, and 7 bases lay outside the gene matches. CDR3 length: 13 amino acids. The CDR3 loop is CARGPGGVYEQYV. The CDR3 DNA reads as TGTGCCAGGGGCCCCGGGGGGGTCTACGAGCAGTACGTC.

This clonotype occurred many times. The chain uses TRBV4-1 and TRBJ2-7, with 10 bases matching TRBD2. There are 17 residues in the CDR3. V gave up 0 bases and J gave up 0 bases; unmatched junction bases: 5. CDR1 is MGHRA and CDR2 is YSYEKL in the germline V gene. The CDR3 protein is CASSQDPSGSVSYEQYF. The CDR3 nucleotides read TGCGCCAGCAGCCAAGATCCTAGCGGGAGCGTCTCCTACGAGCAGTACTTC.

This clonotype was recorded many times. V gene TRBV9 combines with J gene TRBJ2-5; D is undetermined. The germline V and J ends were trimmed by 3 bases and 5 bases, with 14 bases remaining between them. The CDR3 is 14 residues long. The germline V gene encodes CDR1 SGDLS and CDR2 YYNGEE. The CDR3: CASSAGGAWETQYF. CDR3 nucleotide sequence: TGTGCCAGCAGCGCGGGCGGAGCCTGGGAGACCCAGTACTTC.

In this sample, this clonotype turned up many times. The gene calls are TRBV6-5 and TRBJ2-7, with 9 nucleotides matching TRBD2. CDR1 and CDR2 from the germline V gene are MNHEY and SVGAGI. Germline trimming cut 4 bases from V and 3 bases from J; bases unmatched to any gene: 10. The CDR3 totals 16 residues. CDR3 sequence (DNA): TGTGCCAGCAGTTCGTATAGCGGGAGCCACCACTACGAGCAGTACTTC. Amino acids: CASSSYSGSHHYEQYF.

There are many counts of this clonotype. V gene TRBV20-1 combines with J gene TRBJ2-5; a possible D gene is TRBD1 (5 bases). V was shortened by 0 bases and J by 0 bases, with 17 bases between the two germline ends. The germline V gene encodes CDR1 DFQATT and CDR2 SNEGSKA (reference sequence). The CDR3 has 17 amino acids. CDR3: CSARDRKTDSYQETQYF. The CDR3 DNA follows: TGCAGTGCTAGAGATAGGAAGACAGACTCCTACCAAGAGACCCAGTACTTC.

This clonotype was seen many times. The J gene is TRBJ1-2, the V gene TRBV28; no clear D. Per the germline V gene, CDR1 is MDHEN and CDR2 is SYDVKM. V lost 4 bases and J lost 6, with 18 bases in between. CDR3 length: 15 residues. CDR3 nucleotide sequence: TGTGCCAGCAGTTCTAACTTGTTGCCAGGCCATGGCTACACCTTC. Translation gives CASSSNLLPGHGYTF.

The sample holds many counts of this clonotype. Here the CDR3 DNA reads TGTGCCAGCAGCCCGTCCGCGGGCGAGCGGGGGCGCACAGATACGCAGTATTTT. This translates into CASSPSAGERGRTDTQYF. This sequence joins TRBV7-9 and TRBJ2-3, with TRBD2 matching 8 bases. The germline V gene has CDR1 SEHNR and CDR2 FQNEAQ (reference sequence). This CDR3 is 18 amino acids long. V shed 5 bases, J shed 1 base, and the junction held 14 bases outside the gene matches.

This clonotype appeared many times. V and J are TRBV9 and TRBJ1-2, with D perhaps TRBD1 (5 bases). The CDR3 extends over 16 amino acids. V was trimmed by 0 bases and J by 3 bases, leaving 15 bases between them. Germline CDR1 SGDLS, CDR2 YYNGEE. This CDR3 reads CASSVEGVRDHYGYTF. The CDR3 bases are TGTGCCAGCAGCGTAGAAGGGGTCAGGGACCACTATGGCTACACCTTC.

This clonotype was seen many times. The J gene is TRBJ2-5, the V gene TRBV20-1; 11 bases are a match to TRBD2. Germline CDR1 is DFQATT and CDR2 is SNEGSKA (reference sequence). The CDR3 length is 17 residues. With V trimmed by 6 bases and J by 5 bases, 17 bases remained unmatched. The CDR3 DNA sequence: TGCAGTGCCCTTATGTTATTAGCGGGAGGGCCCTCGGAGACCCAGTACTTC. This encodes CSALMLLAGGPSETQYF.

There are many counts of this clonotype. The J gene is TRBJ2-3, the V gene TRBV7-9; a possible D gene is TRBD1 (6 bases). The germline V and J ends were trimmed by 5 bases and 5 bases, with 14 bases remaining between them. Germline loops: CDR1 SEHNR, CDR2 FQNEAQ (reference sequence). CDR3 length: 14 residues. CDR3 sequence: CASSPQGPRDTQYF. The CDR3 DNA sequence: TGTGCCAGCAGCCCGCAGGGGCCCCGAGATACGCAGTATTTT.

J is TRBJ2-7 and V is TRBV30, with TRBD1 matching 7 bases. The CDR3 spans 13 residues. In germline, CDR1 is GTSNPN, CDR2 SVGIG (reference sequence). V gave up 1 base and J gave up 2 bases; unmatched junction bases: 2. The CDR3 here is CAWSAGQAYEQYF. DNA of the CDR3: TGTGCCTGGAGTGCAGGACAGGCCTACGAGCAGTACTTC.